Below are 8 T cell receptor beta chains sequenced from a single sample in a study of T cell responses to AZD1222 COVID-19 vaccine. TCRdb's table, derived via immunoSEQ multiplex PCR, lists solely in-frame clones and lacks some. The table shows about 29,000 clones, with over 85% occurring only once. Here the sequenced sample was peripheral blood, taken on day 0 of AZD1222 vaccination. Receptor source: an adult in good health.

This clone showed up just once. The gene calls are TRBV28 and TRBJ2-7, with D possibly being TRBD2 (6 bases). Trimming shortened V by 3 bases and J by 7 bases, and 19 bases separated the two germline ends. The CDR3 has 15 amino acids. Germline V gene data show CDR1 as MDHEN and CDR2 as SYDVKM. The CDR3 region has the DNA TGTGCCAGCAGTTTCGGGGACTTATTCGGTGTTGAGCAGTACTTC. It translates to CASSFGDLFGVEQYF. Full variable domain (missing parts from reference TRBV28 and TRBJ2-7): DVKVTQSSRYLVKRTGEKVFLECVQDMDHENMFWYRQDPGLGLRLIYFSYDVKMKEKGDIPEGYSVSREKKERFSLILESASTNQTSMYLCASSFGDLFGVEQYFGPGTRLTVT.

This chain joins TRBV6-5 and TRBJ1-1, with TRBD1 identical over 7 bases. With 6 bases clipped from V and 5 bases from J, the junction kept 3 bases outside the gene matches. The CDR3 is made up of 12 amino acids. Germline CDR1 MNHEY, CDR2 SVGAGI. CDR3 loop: CASSSGGTEAFF. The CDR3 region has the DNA TGTGCCAGCAGCTCAGGGGGGACTGAAGCTTTCTTT.

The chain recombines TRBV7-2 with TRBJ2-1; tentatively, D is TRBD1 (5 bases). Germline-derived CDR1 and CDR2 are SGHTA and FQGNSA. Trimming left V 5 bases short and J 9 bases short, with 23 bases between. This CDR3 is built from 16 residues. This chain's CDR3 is CASSAHSGLTSSEQFF. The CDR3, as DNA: TGTGCCAGCAGCGCTCACTCAGGGCTAACTTCTAGTGAGCAGTTCTTC.

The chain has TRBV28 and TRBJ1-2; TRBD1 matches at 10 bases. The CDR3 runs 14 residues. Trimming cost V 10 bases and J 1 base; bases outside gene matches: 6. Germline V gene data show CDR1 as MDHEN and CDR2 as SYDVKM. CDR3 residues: CATYGTGDNYGYTF. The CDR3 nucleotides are TGTGCCACTTATGGGACAGGGGATAACTATGGCTACACCTTC.

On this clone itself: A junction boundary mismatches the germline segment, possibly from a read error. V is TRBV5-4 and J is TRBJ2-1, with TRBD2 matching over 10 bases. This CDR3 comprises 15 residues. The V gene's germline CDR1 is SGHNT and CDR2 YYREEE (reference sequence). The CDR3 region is CANSLTAGGPNEQFF. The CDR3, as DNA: TGTGCCAACAGCTTGACAGCGGGGGGGCCCAATGAGCAGTTCTTC.

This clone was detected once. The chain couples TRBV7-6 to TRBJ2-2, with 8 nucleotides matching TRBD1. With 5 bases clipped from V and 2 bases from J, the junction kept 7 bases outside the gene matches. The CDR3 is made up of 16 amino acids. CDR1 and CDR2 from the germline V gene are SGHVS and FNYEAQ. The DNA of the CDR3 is TGTGCCAGCAGCCTTTGGACAGGGAGTAACACCGGGGAGCTGTTTTTT. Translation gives CASSLWTGSNTGELFF.

The CDR3 reads CASSLAVDRGGYGYTF. The DNA for the CDR3 is TGTGCCAGCAGCTTAGCGGTAGACAGGGGCGGCTATGGCTACACCTTC. The chain couples TRBV7-9 to TRBJ1-2, with 8 bases that match TRBD1. Germline lookup yields CDR1 SEHNR and CDR2 FQNEAQ (reference sequence). This CDR3 spans 16 amino acids. The J segment lost 4 bases and the V segment lost 0 bases, leaving 7 bases of the junction unmatched.

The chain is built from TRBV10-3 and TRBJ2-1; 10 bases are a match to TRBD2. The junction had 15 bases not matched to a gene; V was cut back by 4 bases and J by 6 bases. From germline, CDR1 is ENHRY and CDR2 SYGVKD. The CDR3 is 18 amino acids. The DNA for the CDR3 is TGTGCCATCAGTGCCTGGGGGACTAGCGACCGTGTGAGCAATGAGCAGTTCTTC. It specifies CAISAWGTSDRVSNEQFF.